This T cell receptor (beta chain) came from a study of blood T cell repertoires in COVID-19. In the study overall: In each case, the material was cDNA or gDNA derived from T cells, B-cell-depleted T cells, or PBMCs.

In the original processing: Amplification of reference gene primers provided the estimated nucleated cell counts. Repertoires were generated with immunoSEQ multiplex PCR, while TCRdb's copy carries only in-frame clones and drops some. V and J calls and clone size are those listed in that table; D and trimming were worked out from the DNA. The sample records over 95,000 clones, around 85% being singletons. Germline trimming cut 5 bases from V and 4 bases from J; bases unmatched to any gene: 8. Germline V lookup: CDR1 LNHDA, CDR2 SQIVND (reference sequence). There are 16 residues in the CDR3. Seattle participants joined during active infection and were tracked over time.

The TCR comes from a woman in her fifties or sixties with COVID-19, enrolled during active disease. The sample consisted of peripheral blood. V usage is TRBV19 and J usage is TRBJ2-1; 10 bases agree with TRBD2. The CDR3 region is CASSGAPGLAYNEQFF. The CDR3 DNA follows: TGTGCCAGTAGTGGAGCACCGGGACTAGCGTACAATGAGCAGTTCTTC. Full variable domain (remainder filled in from reference TRBV19 and TRBJ2-1): DGGITQSPKYLFRKEGQNVTLSCEQNLNHDAMYWYRQDPGQGLRLIYYSQIVNDFQKGDIAEGYSVSREKKESFPLTVTSAQKNPTAFYLCASSGAPGLAYNEQFFGPGTRLTVL.